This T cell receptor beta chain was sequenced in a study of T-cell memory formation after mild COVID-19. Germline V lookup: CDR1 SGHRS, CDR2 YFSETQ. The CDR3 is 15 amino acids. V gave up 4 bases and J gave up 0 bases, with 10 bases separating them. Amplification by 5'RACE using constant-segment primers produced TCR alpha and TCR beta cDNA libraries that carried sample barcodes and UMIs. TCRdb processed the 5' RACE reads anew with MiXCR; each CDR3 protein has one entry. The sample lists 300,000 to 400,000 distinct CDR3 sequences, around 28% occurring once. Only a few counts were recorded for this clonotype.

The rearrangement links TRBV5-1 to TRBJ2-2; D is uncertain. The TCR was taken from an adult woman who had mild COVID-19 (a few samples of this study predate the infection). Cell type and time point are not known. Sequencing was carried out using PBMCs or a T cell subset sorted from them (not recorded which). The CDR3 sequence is CASSVLTSNTGELFF. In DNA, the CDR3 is TGCGCCAGCAGCGTCTTAACATCGAACACCGGGGAGCTGTTTTTT.